The 6 T cell receptor beta chains below come from one sample, sequenced in a study of T cell responses to AZD1222 COVID-19 vaccine. Only in-frame clones appear in the TCRdb table, and some are missing; sequencing was by immunoSEQ multiplex PCR. The data contain some 110,000 clones, approximately 90% of them seen just once; the ten biggest clones take up 1.5% to 2%. Sequencing used peripheral blood, obtained on day 0 of AZD1222 vaccination. The receptors originated from an adult in good health.

The chain combines TRBV9 with TRBJ1-2; a possible D gene is TRBD1 (5 bases). The CDR3 has 13 amino acids. Germline V gene sequence: CDR1 SGDLS, CDR2 YYNGEE. The germline V and J ends were trimmed by 4 bases and 3 bases, with 10 bases remaining between them. CDR3 region: CASSLDSDYGYTF. DNA for the CDR3: TGTGCCAGCAGCCTAGACAGTGACTATGGCTACACCTTC.

This clone was counted once. J is TRBJ2-1 and V is TRBV6-5; D could derive from TRBD1 or TRBD2 (5 bases each). CDR1 is MNHEY, CDR2 SVGAGI, per germline. The CDR3 loop spans 16 amino acids. Trimming pared 0 bases from V and 0 bases from J, leaving 9 bases between. CDR3 nucleotide sequence: TGTGCCAGCAGTTACTCGGGACCGAGCTCCTACAATGAGCAGTTCTTC. Protein: CASSYSGPSSYNEQFF.

V and J are TRBV2 and TRBJ2-5; 11 bases are shared with TRBD2. J was trimmed by 3 bases and V by 5 bases; bases with no gene match: 8. The germline V gene has CDR1 SNHLY and CDR2 FYNNEI. The length of the CDR3 is 16 residues. CDR3 coding DNA: TGTGCCAGCAGTCTTTGGGGGACTAGCGGAAAAGAGACCCAGTACTTC. Translating gives CASSLWGTSGKETQYF.

Notes on this clone: Other DNA sequences in the same sample also yield this CDR3. This chain uses TRBV6-5 with TRBJ1-1; 7 positions agree with TRBD1. The V gene's germline CDR1 is MNHEY and CDR2 SVGAGI. V gave up 4 bases and J gave up 1 base; unmatched junction bases: 3. The CDR3 consists of 14 residues. CDR3 residues: CASSSRTGNTEAFF. As DNA, the CDR3 is TGTGCCAGCAGTTCTCGGACAGGGAACACTGAAGCTTTCTTT.

The chain has TRBV7-3 and TRBJ2-5; D not certain. Germline CDR1 and CDR2: SGHTA and FQGTGA. The V and J ends lost 1 base and 5 bases respectively, with 11 bases between them. The length of the CDR3 is 14 residues. CDR3 sequence reads: CASSLNAVSETQYF. The CDR3 region has the DNA TGTGCCAGCAGCTTAAATGCGGTATCGGAGACCCAGTACTTC.

The chain has TRBV20-1 and TRBJ1-1; D is perhaps TRBD1 (5 bases). Germline V gene lookup returns CDR1 DFQATT and CDR2 SNEGSKA (reference sequence). Trimming left V 3 bases short and J 0 bases short, with 8 bases between. This CDR3 has 13 amino acids. The CDR3 coding sequence is TGCAGTGCTAGTTTGGGACTGAACACTGAAGCTTTCTTT. Translation gives CSASLGLNTEAFF.